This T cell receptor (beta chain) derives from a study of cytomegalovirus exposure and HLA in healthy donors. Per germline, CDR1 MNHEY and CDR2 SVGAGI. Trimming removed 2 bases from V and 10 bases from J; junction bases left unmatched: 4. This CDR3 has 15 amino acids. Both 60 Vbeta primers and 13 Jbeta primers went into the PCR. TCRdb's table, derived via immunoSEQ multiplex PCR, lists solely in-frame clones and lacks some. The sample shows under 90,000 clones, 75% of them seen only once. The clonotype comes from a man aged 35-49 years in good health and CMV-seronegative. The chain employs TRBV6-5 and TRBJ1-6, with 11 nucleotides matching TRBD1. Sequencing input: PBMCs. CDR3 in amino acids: CASSYRTGGKSPLHF. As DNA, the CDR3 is TGTGCCAGCAGTTACAGGACAGGGGGCAAATCACCCCTCCACTTT.